Below, 14 T cell receptor beta chains from the same sample are listed, as sequenced in a study of blood T cell repertoires in COVID-19. TCRdb's copy holds only in-frame clones and misses some; the assay was immunoSEQ multiplex PCR. The sample consists of about 75,000 clones, around 74% of them appearing once. The specimen sequenced was peripheral blood. The receptors stem from a woman aged 80 or over with active or convalescent COVID-19.

The chain joins TRBV7-2 to TRBJ1-4; no clear D. The germline V gene encodes CDR1 SGHTA and CDR2 FQGNSA. This CDR3 contains 17 residues. V shed 1 base and J shed 0 bases, with 12 bases lying between them. The CDR3 coding sequence is TGTGCCAGCAGCTTAGAGTCTGGAGACGCAACTAATGAAAAACTGTTTTTT. Protein product: CASSLESGDATNEKLFF.

This clone was seen only once. V usage is TRBV27 and J usage is TRBJ1-6, with 8 nucleotides matching TRBD1. The CDR3 has 18 residues. Germline lookup yields CDR1 MNHEY and CDR2 SMNVEV (reference sequence). Unmatched junction bases numbered 6, after V lost 0 bases and J lost 2 bases. The CDR3 bases are TGTGCCAGCAGTTTATCTCGGCAGGGGGCCGCCTATAATTCACCCCTCCACTTT. It codes for CASSLSRQGAAYNSPLHF.

The chain carries TRBV18 and TRBJ1-1, with 7 bases fitting TRBD1. The CDR3 totals 15 residues. J was trimmed by 1 base and V by 4 bases; bases with no gene match: 6. Germline CDR1 is KGHSH and CDR2 is LQKENI. In DNA, the CDR3 is TGTGCCAGCTCACTCCCGGGACAGCAGAACACTGAAGCTTTCTTT. Translation: CASSLPGQQNTEAFF.

J is TRBJ2-3 and V is TRBV6-2 or TRBV6-3; D not resolved. This CDR3 spans 16 amino acids. Germline CDR1 MNHEY, CDR2 SVGEGT. The germline V and J ends were trimmed by 6 bases and 4 bases, with 20 bases remaining between them. The CDR3 here is CASSLPGPASADTQYF. CDR3 coding DNA: TGTGCCAGCAGCTTACCGGGTCCTGCGTCGGCAGATACGCAGTATTTT.

This clone has just a few counts. The chain couples TRBV20-1 to TRBJ1-6; 11 bases line up with TRBD1. Germline V lookup: CDR1 DFQATT, CDR2 SNEGSKA (reference sequence). The CDR3 length is 15 residues. Unmatched junction bases numbered 6, after V lost 3 bases and J lost 8 bases. This CDR3 is CSASRGQGVYSPLHF. The CDR3 coding sequence is TGCAGTGCTAGTAGGGGACAGGGGGTTTATTCACCCCTCCACTTT.

The chain combines TRBV6-2 or TRBV6-3 with TRBJ2-1, with 14 positions matching TRBD2. V lost 4 bases to trimming and J lost 6 bases; unmatched junction nucleotides: 8. The germline CDR1 and CDR2 sequences are MNHEY and SVGEGT. The CDR3 totals 17 residues. The CDR3 nucleotides are TGTGCCAGCAGTTTCCTAACCGGACTAGCGGGGGGCAATGAGCAGTTCTTC. Protein product: CASSFLTGLAGGNEQFF.

V is TRBV7-9 and J is TRBJ1-1; D unclear. V was clipped by 3 bases and J by 10 bases, with 12 bases between them. The CDR3 runs to 12 residues. Per germline, CDR1 SEHNR and CDR2 FQNEAQ (reference sequence). CDR3 residues: CASSLESRGAFF. CDR3 DNA: TGTGCCAGCAGCTTGGAATCGCGGGGAGCTTTCTTT.

This chain connects TRBV7-2 to TRBJ2-4; the D is unclear. CDR3 length: 19 amino acids. V lost 1 base and J lost 0, with 19 bases in between. Germline assignment: CDR1 SGHTA and CDR2 FQGNSA. The chain's CDR3 is CASSLVDRQAILAKNIQYF. Written as DNA, the CDR3 is TGTGCCAGCAGCTTAGTAGACCGGCAGGCAATTTTAGCCAAAAACATTCAGTACTTC.

The rearrangement joins TRBV3-1 (or the pseudogene TRBV3-2) to TRBJ1-5; 7 bases map to TRBD1. The CDR3 loop spans 14 amino acids. Germline V gene sequence: CDR1 LGHDT, CDR2 YNNKEL (reference sequence). Germline trimming cut 3 bases from V and 6 bases from J; bases unmatched to any gene: 5. The CDR3: CASSQRTGVQPQHF. The CDR3 DNA is TGTGCCAGCAGCCAGAGAACAGGGGTTCAGCCCCAGCATTTT.

The chain uses TRBV30 and TRBJ2-5; 8 bases line up with TRBD1. Trimming took 5 bases from V and 6 from J; bases not matched to a gene: 17. The CDR3 runs to 16 residues. Germline CDR1 reads GTSNPN; CDR2 reads SVGIG (reference sequence). Here the CDR3 DNA reads TGTGCCTGGCGATTCCCGGCAGGGGGCGCGATAAAGACCCAGTACTTC. Protein sequence: CAWRFPAGGAIKTQYF. Complete variable domain (other parts from reference TRBV30 and TRBJ2-5): SQTIHQWPATLVQPVGSPLSLECTVEGTSNPNLYWYRQAAGRGLQLLFYSVGIGQISSEVPQNLSASRPQDRQFILSSKKLLLSDSGFYLCAWRFPAGGAIKTQYFGPGTRLLVL.

The DNA of the CDR3 is TGTGCCAGTGGACTAGCGGGGGGATTCTCCCACGAGACCCAGTACTTC. As protein: CASGLAGGFSHETQYF. This chain joins TRBV7-2 and TRBJ2-5, with 14 bases that match TRBD2. The CDR3 totals 16 residues. The germline V gene has CDR1 SGHTA and CDR2 FQGNSA. V shed 9 bases and J 5 bases; nucleotides not matched to a gene: 11.

The chain joins TRBV6-5 to TRBJ1-2; the D gene is possibly TRBD1 (5 bases). The CDR3 totals 14 residues. In germline, CDR1 is MNHEY, CDR2 SVGAGI. The V and J ends lost 6 bases and 4 bases respectively, with 15 bases between them. CDR3 amino acids: CASSSGGVVYGYTF. The CDR3 DNA reads as TGTGCCAGCAGCTCCGGGGGGGTCGTCTATGGCTACACCTTC.

The CDR3 here is CAWSERGNQPQHF. CDR3 sequence (DNA): TGTGCCTGGAGTGAAAGAGGGAATCAGCCCCAGCATTTT. This chain joins TRBV30 and TRBJ1-5; D remains unclear. Germline CDR1 reads GTSNPN; CDR2 reads SVGIG (reference sequence). Deletions cut 1 base from V and 4 bases from J, with 8 bases between. This CDR3 region has 13 residues.

The chain employs TRBV5-5 and TRBJ1-2; 12 positions agree with TRBD1. The V gene end was trimmed by 3 bases and the J gene end by 9 bases; junction bases not matched to a gene: 6. CDR3 size: 14 residues. CDR1 is SGHKS, CDR2 YYEKEE, per germline (reference sequence). The CDR3 DNA is TGTGCCAGCAGCTGGGGGACAGGGGGCAGGAGCTACACCTTC. It encodes CASSWGTGGRSYTF.